This T cell receptor beta chain originates from a study of blood T cells in healthy people across ages. Study-wide results and limits: The study lacked donor CMV status, which possibly confounded expanded clonotype changes. Diversity was higher, and naive CD4+ cells more numerous, in long-lived donors than in aged donors.

This clonotype was seen a few times. Its antigen is currently unknown. Sample donors were healthy Caucasian individuals that came from Russia, aged about 6 to 100. They isolated at least 6.5 million PBMCs from each sample. CDR1 and CDR2 (germline): DFQATT, SNEGSKA (reference sequence). CDR3 length: 14 amino acids. The junction had 5 bases not matched to a gene; V was cut back by 7 bases and J by 3 bases. For the second PCR, which ran for 7 to 11 cycles, a sample-barcoded 5' primer and a J-beta primer mix were used. One entry per CDR3 protein results from TCRdb running MiXCR on the 5' RACE reads. The repertoire holds 1,100,000 or so distinct CDR3 sequences, with 40% to 45% as singletons.

This receptor was taken from a woman aged 55-70 years in good health. V is TRBV20-1 and J is TRBJ2-1; 11 positions agree with TRBD2. What was sequenced was blood. The CDR3 nucleotides read TGCAGTGTCGAGACTAGCGGGGTCTACAATGAGCAGTTCTTC. This gives the protein CSVETSGVYNEQFF.